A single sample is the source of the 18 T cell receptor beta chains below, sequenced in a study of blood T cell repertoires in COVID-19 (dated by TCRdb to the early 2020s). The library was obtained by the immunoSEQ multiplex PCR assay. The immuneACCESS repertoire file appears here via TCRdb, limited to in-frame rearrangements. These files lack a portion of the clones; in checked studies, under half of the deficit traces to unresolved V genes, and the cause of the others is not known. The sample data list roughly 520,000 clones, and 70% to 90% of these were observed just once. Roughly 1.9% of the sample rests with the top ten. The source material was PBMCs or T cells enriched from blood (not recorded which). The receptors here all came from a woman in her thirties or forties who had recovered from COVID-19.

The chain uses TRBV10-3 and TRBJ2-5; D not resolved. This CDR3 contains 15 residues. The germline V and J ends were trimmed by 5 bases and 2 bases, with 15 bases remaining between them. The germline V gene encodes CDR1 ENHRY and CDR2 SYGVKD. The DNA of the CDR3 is TGTGCCATCAGTCCAGCCCCGGGTAGTCAAGAGACCCAGTACTTC. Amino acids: CAISPAPGSQETQYF.

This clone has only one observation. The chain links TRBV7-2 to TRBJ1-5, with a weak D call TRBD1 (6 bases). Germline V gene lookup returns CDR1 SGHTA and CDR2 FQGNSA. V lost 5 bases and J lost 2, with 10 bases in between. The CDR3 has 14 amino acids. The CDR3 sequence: CASSQHRGNQPQHF. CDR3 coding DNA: TGTGCCAGCAGCCAGCACAGGGGCAATCAGCCCCAGCATTTT.

The CDR3 loop is CAIRSVPGELFF. Written as DNA, the CDR3 is TGTGCCATCAGGTCGGTGCCCGGGGAGCTGTTTTTT. This chain connects TRBV10-3 to TRBJ2-2; D not certain. V was pared by 6 bases and J by 6 bases, with 8 bases between. The CDR3 covers 12 residues. The germline gives CDR1 ENHRY, CDR2 SYGVKD.

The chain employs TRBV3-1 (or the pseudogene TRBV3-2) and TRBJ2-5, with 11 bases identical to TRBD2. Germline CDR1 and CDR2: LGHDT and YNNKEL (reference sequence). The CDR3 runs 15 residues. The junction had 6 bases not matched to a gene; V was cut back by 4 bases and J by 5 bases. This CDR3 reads CASSPPLAGVETQYF. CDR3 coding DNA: TGTGCCAGCAGCCCCCCACTAGCGGGAGTGGAGACCCAGTACTTC.

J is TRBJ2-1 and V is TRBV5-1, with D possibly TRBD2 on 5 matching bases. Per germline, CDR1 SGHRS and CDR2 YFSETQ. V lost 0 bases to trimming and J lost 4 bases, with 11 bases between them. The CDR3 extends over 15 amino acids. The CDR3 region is CASSLALATYNEQFF. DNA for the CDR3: TGCGCCAGCAGCTTGGCCCTAGCCACTTACAATGAGCAGTTCTTC.

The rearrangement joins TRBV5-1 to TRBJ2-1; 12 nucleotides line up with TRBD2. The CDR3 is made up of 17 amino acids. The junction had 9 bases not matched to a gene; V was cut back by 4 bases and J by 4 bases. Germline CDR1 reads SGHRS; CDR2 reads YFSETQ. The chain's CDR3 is CASSPSTSGRPYNEQFF. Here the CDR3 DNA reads TGCGCCAGCAGCCCCTCTACTAGCGGGAGGCCATACAATGAGCAGTTCTTC.

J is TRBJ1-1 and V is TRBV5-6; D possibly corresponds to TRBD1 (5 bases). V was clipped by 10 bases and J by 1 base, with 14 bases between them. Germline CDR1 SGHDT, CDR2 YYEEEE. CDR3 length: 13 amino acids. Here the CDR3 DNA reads TGTGCCGCGGGGCAGGGAGAGAACACTGAAGCTTTCTTT. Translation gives CAAGQGENTEAFF.

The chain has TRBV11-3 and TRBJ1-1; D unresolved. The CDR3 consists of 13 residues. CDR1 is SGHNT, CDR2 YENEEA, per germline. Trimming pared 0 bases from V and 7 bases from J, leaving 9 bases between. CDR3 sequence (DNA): TGTGCCAGCAGCTTAGATCCGCCGGTTGAAGCTTTCTTT. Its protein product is CASSLDPPVEAFF. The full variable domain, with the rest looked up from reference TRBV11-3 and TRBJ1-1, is EAGVVQSPRYKIIEKKQPVAFWCNPISGHNTLYWYLQNLGQGPELLIRYENEEAVDDSQLPKDRFSAERLKGVDSTLKIQPAELGDSAVYLCASSLDPPVEAFFGQGTRLTVV.

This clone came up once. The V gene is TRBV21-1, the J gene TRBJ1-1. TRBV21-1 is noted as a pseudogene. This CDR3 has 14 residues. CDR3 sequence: CASSKAQAGTEAFF. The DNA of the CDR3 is TGTGCCAGCAGCAAAGCTCAGGCGGGCACTGAAGCTTTCTTT.

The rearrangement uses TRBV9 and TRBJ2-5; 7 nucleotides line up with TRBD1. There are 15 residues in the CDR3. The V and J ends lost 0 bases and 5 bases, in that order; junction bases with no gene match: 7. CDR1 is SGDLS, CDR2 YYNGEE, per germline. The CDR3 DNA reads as TGTGCCAGCAGCGTAGATGAGGGGGCTTTTGAGACCCAGTACTTC. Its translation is CASSVDEGAFETQYF.

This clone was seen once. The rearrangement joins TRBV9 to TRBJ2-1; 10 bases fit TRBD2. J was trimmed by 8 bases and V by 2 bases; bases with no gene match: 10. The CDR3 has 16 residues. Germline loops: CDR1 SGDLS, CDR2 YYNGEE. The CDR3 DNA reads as TGTGCCAGCAGCGTTAACTCACTAGCGGGGCGGGATGAGCAGTTCTTC. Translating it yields CASSVNSLAGRDEQFF.

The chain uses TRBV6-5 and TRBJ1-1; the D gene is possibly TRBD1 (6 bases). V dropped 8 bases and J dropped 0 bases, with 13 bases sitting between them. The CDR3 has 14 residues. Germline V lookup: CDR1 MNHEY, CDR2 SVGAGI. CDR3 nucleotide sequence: TGTGCCAGCTTCGTACAGGGCGTGAACACTGAAGCTTTCTTT. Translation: CASFVQGVNTEAFF.

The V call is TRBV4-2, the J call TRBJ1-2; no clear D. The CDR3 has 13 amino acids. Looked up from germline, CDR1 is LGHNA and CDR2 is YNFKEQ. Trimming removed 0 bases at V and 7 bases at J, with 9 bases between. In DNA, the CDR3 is TGTGCCAGCAGCCAAGATCGAGAGCGTGGCTACACCTTC. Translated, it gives CASSQDRERGYTF.

CDR3 region: CASSTPGQGYNEQFF. CDR3 in DNA: TGTGCCAGCTCTACTCCGGGACAGGGTTACAATGAGCAGTTCTTC. V usage is TRBV3-1 (or the pseudogene TRBV3-2) and J usage is TRBJ2-1; 9 nucleotides agree with TRBD1. This CDR3 has 15 amino acids. The ends lost 8 bases at V and 4 bases at J; junction bases unmatched: 9. The germline CDR1 and CDR2 sequences are LGHDT and YNNKEL (reference sequence).

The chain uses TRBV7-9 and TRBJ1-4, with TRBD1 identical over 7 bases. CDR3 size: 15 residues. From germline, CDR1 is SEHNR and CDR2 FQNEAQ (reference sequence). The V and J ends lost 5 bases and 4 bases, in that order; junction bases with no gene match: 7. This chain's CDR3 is CASSTRDSYNEKLFF. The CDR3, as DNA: TGTGCCAGCAGCACGAGGGACAGTTATAATGAAAAACTGTTTTTT.

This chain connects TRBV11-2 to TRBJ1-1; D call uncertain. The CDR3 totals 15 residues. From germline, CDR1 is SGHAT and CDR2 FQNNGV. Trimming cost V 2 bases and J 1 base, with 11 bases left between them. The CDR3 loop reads CASSLYIASNTEAFF. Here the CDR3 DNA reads TGTGCCAGCAGCTTATACATAGCCTCGAACACTGAAGCTTTCTTT.

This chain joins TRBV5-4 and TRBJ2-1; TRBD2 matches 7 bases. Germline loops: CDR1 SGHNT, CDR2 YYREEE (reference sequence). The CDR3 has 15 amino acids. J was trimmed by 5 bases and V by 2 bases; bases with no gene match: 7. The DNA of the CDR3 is TGTGCCAGCAGCTTACGGACGGGAGGTAACAATGAGCAGTTCTTC. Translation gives CASSLRTGGNNEQFF.

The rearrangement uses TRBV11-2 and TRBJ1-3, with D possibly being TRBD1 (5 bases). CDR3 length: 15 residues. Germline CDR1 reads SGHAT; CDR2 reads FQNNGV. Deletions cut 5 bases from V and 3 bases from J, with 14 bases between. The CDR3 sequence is CASSPTVVFGNTIYF. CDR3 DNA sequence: TGTGCCAGCAGCCCGACAGTGGTATTTGGAAACACCATATATTTT.